Listed below are T cell receptor beta chains from one sample, sequenced in a study of blood T cell repertoires in COVID-19. The table came from immunoSEQ multiplex PCR; TCRdb's copy has only in-frame clones and leaves some out. This repertoire shows roughly 250,000 clones, 87% found once; its top ten account for just over 2.5%. Material for sequencing was PBMCs or T cells enriched from blood (not recorded which). Receptor source: a woman in her twenties or thirties with acute COVID-19. The CDR3 runs from the conserved cysteine through the conserved F or W. D genes are given only for firm matches. Rows give clone size only sometimes, using once, few, many, or a class for an expanded clone.

clone size	V gene	D gene	J gene	CDR3 protein	CDR3 DNA
-	TRBV11-2	TRBD2	TRBJ2-5	CASSLLLAGEDTQYF	TGTGCCAGCAGCTTACTCCTAGCGGGGGAGGATACCCAGTACTTC
-	TRBV29-1	-	TRBJ2-7	CSVEGTGTYEQYF	TGCAGCGTTGAAGGTACAGGGACCTACGAGCAGTACTTC
-	TRBV6-5	-	TRBJ1-1	CASRWGGNTEAFF	TGTGCCAGCCGGTGGGGAGGGAACACTGAAGCTTTCTTT
once	TRBV6-5	-	TRBJ1-2	CASIDGGAYGYTF	TGTGCCAGCATCGACGGGGGGGCGTATGGCTACACCTTC
-	TRBV27	-	TRBJ1-6	CASSPDPRSGSPLHF	TGTGCCAGCAGTCCAGACCCCCGGTCGGGTTCACCCCTCCACTTT
-	TRBV12-3/TRBV12-4	-	TRBJ2-7	CASSSQISYEQYF	TGTGCCAGCAGTTCCCAAATCTCCTACGAGCAGTACTTC
-	TRBV29-1	TRBD1	TRBJ2-2	CSAVQGASSSGELFF	TGCAGCGCCGTACAGGGGGCTTCATCCTCCGGGGAGCTGTTTTTT
-	TRBV3-1/TRBV3-2	TRBD2	TRBJ2-3	CASSRRGGNTDTQYF	TGTGCCAGCAGCAGACGCGGGGGTAATACAGATACGCAGTATTTT
-	TRBV5-1	-	TRBJ1-2	CASSLSTRGNYGYTF	TGCGCCAGCAGCCTTTCCACTCGAGGGAACTATGGCTACACCTTC
many	TRBV6-1	-	TRBJ1-2	CASSEGGEGLWDYTF	TGTGCCAGCAGTGAAGGGGGGGAAGGGCTCTGGGACTACACCTTC
-	TRBV19	-	TRBJ1-1	CASSTQEGGGTEAFF	TGTGCCAGTAGTACCCAGGAGGGGGGGGGCACTGAAGCTTTCTTT
-	TRBV27	TRBD1	TRBJ1-2	CASSPLGQGYYGYTF	TGTGCCAGCAGTCCCCTTGGACAGGGATACTATGGCTACACCTTC
-	TRBV27	-	TRBJ1-1	CASSFTVNTEAFF	TGTGCCAGCAGTTTTACAGTGAACACTGAAGCTTTCTTT
-	TRBV6-2/TRBV6-3	-	TRBJ2-5	CASSYVRQDTQYF	TGTGCCAGCAGTTACGTCAGGCAAGACACCCAGTACTTC
-	TRBV5-5	-	TRBJ2-7	CASSYGHEQYF	TGTGCCAGCAGCTATGGGCACGAGCAGTACTTC
-	TRBV5-1	TRBD1	TRBJ2-1	CASSLDDSGGQFF	TGCGCCAGCAGCTTGGATGACTCAGGGGGGCAGTTCTTC
-	TRBV27	TRBD1	TRBJ1-6	CASSLRRSMRTDRRDSPLHF	TGTGCCAGCAGTTTGCGTAGGAGCATGCGAACGGACAGGCGGGATTCACCCCTCCACTTT
-	TRBV5-1	-	TRBJ1-2	CASSSFRDTNQEGYTF	TGCGCCAGCAGCTCGTTCCGGGACACTAATCAGGAAGGCTACACCTTC
-	TRBV9	-	TRBJ1-3	CASSVRGSGNTIYF	TGTGCCAGCAGCGTCCGGGGATCTGGAAACACCATATATTTT
-	TRBV19	TRBD1	TRBJ1-1	CASSILGTDTEAFF	TGTGCCAGTAGTATTCTAGGGACAGACACTGAAGCTTTCTTT
-	TRBV30	-	TRBJ1-1	CAWRRTANTEAFF	TGTGCCTGGAGGAGGACAGCGAACACTGAAGCTTTCTTT
-	TRBV6-5	-	TRBJ1-5	CASEERFNQPQHF	TGTGCCAGCGAGGAGAGATTTAATCAGCCCCAGCATTTT
once	TRBV6-5	-	TRBJ1-4	CASSYLGNEKLFF	TGTGCCAGCAGTTACCTCGGGAATGAAAAACTGTTTTTT
-	TRBV4-1	-	TRBJ1-1	CASSQEGVWEGIAFF	TGCGCCAGCAGCCAAGAAGGGGTTTGGGAGGGAATAGCTTTCTTT
-	TRBV5-1	TRBD1	TRBJ1-2	CASSPAQGSNYGYTF	TGCGCCAGCAGCCCAGCACAGGGGTCTAACTATGGCTACACCTTC
few	TRBV27	-	TRBJ2-1	CASSRDSSVLYNEQFF	TGTGCCAGCAGTCGTGACTCTTCTGTACTTTACAATGAGCAGTTCTTC
-	TRBV27	-	TRBJ2-2	CASRQLLGELFF	TGTGCCAGCAGACAATTGCTCGGGGAGCTGTTTTTT
once	TRBV6-5	-	TRBJ1-1	CASMPPIGAEAFF	TGTGCCAGCATGCCCCCCATAGGGGCTGAAGCTTTCTTT
few	TRBV4-3	-	TRBJ1-5	CASSQDVQQPQHF	TGCGCCAGCAGCCAAGATGTCCAGCAGCCCCAGCATTTT
-	TRBV3-1/TRBV3-2	TRBD2	TRBJ2-3	CASSPSLGGGWTDTQYF	TGTGCCAGCAGCCCCTCCCTGGGGGGAGGGTGGACAGATACGCAGTATTTT
-	TRBV27	-	TRBJ1-1	CASSLSRVGARDTEAFF	TGTGCCAGCAGTTTATCGAGAGTTGGAGCGCGGGACACTGAAGCTTTCTTT
-	TRBV5-4	-	TRBJ1-2	CASSFEGIPPRLGYGYTF	TGTGCCAGCAGCTTTGAGGGGATCCCCCCCAGACTAGGCTATGGCTACACCTTC
-	TRBV7-2	-	TRBJ1-6	CASSLLGGGLNSPLHF	TGTGCCAGCAGCTTATTAGGAGGTGGGCTGAATTCACCCCTCCACTTT
few	TRBV19	TRBD1	TRBJ1-1	CASRGTGVTEAFF	TGTGCCAGTAGGGGGACAGGGGTGACTGAAGCTTTCTTT
-	TRBV5-1	TRBD2	TRBJ2-1	CASSLVGTSGGPSYNEQFF	TGCGCCAGCAGCTTGGTTGGGACTAGCGGGGGCCCAAGCTACAATGAGCAGTTCTTC
-	TRBV5-1	-	TRBJ1-2	CASSLAAYRDYGYTF	TGCGCCAGCAGCTTGGCAGCTTATCGGGACTATGGCTACACCTTC
-	TRBV2	-	TRBJ1-4	CASSLSHLGRNEKLFF	TGTGCCAGCAGTTTGTCCCACTTAGGGAGGAATGAAAAACTGTTTTTT
-	TRBV7-2	TRBD2	TRBJ2-7	CASSPRRLAPRGEQYF	TGTGCCAGCAGCCCGCGCCGACTAGCGCCACGAGGCGAGCAGTACTTC
-	TRBV5-8	TRBD1	TRBJ1-1	CASSFTSGGLTEAFF	TGTGCCAGCAGCTTTACCTCAGGGGGCTTAACTGAAGCTTTCTTT
-	TRBV6-5	-	TRBJ1-2	CASASGVDYGYTF	TGTGCCTCAGCTTCAGGCGTCGACTATGGCTACACCTTC
once	TRBV6-5	TRBD1	TRBJ1-1	CASSYRDRGNTEAFF	TGTGCCAGCAGTTACCGGGACAGGGGGAACACTGAAGCTTTCTTT
-	TRBV7-9	-	TRBJ1-1	CASSYLSGGHTEAFF	TGTGCCAGCAGCTACCTGAGCGGGGGCCACACTGAAGCTTTCTTT
-	TRBV6-1	-	TRBJ1-6	CASSELVTGNSPLHF	TGTGCCAGCAGTGAATTAGTGACAGGAAATTCACCCCTCCACTTT
few	TRBV19	-	TRBJ1-4	CAAGYSGEKLFF	TGTGCCGCAGGGTACTCAGGGGAAAAACTGTTTTTT
-	TRBV25-1	-	TRBJ2-3	CASSELGPDTQYF	TGTGCCAGCAGTGAATTGGGCCCAGATACGCAGTATTTT
-	TRBV7-8	-	TRBJ1-3	CASGPGGTIYF	TGTGCCAGCGGTCCCGGGGGAACCATATATTTT
-	TRBV29-1	TRBD1	TRBJ1-1	CSVTGLGEAFF	TGCAGCGTGACAGGGTTGGGTGAAGCTTTCTTT
once	TRBV7-2	-	TRBJ2-1	CASSLGRGWEQFF	TGTGCCAGCAGCTTAGGCAGGGGCTGGGAGCAGTTCTTC
-	TRBV3-1/TRBV3-2	TRBD1	TRBJ1-1	CASSRQGAAEAFF	TGTGCCAGCAGCCGACAGGGGGCTGCTGAAGCTTTCTTT